The T cell receptor (beta chain) under discussion was sequenced for a study of blood T cells in healthy people across ages. The study's findings and limits: Getting older went along with TCR beta diversity per million T cells dropping roughly linearly. Unsorted PBMCs ruled out conclusive naive versus antigen-experienced comparison.

This clonotype has just a few counts. Its specificity is not known. The individuals who served as donors were healthy Caucasians living in Russia, aged roughly 6 to 95. Primers used in a second PCR of roughly 7 to 11 cycles were a sample-barcoded 5' primer and a J-beta primer mix. Every single cDNA molecule received a tag from a template-switch adaptor with 12 random nucleotides. A single record per CDR3 protein comes from TCRdb applying MiXCR to the 5' RACE reads. The profile covers about 580,000 distinct CDR3 sequences, with about 45% appearing a single time and roughly 24% taken by the ten largest. The clonotype was recovered from a man older than 75 in good health. Input material: blood.

The CDR3 DNA follows: TGTGCCAGCAGTGCTAGTGCGCAGATATATGGCTACACCTTC. This encodes CASSASAQIYGYTF. The genes are TRBV6-5 and TRBJ1-2; D is undetermined. V was shortened by 5 bases and J by 5 bases, with 15 bases between the two germline ends. CDR1 and CDR2 from the germline V gene are MNHEY and SVGAGI. The CDR3 sequence is 14 residues long.